The sequence of this T cell receptor beta chain was determined in a study of shared clonotypes between healthy human individuals. V was shortened by 8 bases and J by 9 bases, with 8 bases between the two germline ends. The CDR3 loop spans 10 amino acids. Germline V gene sequence: CDR1 SNHLY, CDR2 FYNNEI. Clones were sequenced by immunoSEQ multiplex PCR, and TCRdb holds only the in-frame ones, with some missing. Seen here are 950,000 to 1,100,000 clones, about 80% observed once, and the top ten hold 0.6% to 0.75%. The gene calls are TRBV2 and TRBJ2-1; D gene uncertain. This TCR derives from a man younger than 30 in good health. Some clones in this sample may be carry-over from other donors' samples. Sample: memory CD4+ T cells from PBMCs. The subset here: CD45RA-negative fraction. The CDR3 here is CASSLGEQFF. CDR3 sequence (DNA): TGTGCCAGCTCCCTTGGTGAGCAGTTCTTC.